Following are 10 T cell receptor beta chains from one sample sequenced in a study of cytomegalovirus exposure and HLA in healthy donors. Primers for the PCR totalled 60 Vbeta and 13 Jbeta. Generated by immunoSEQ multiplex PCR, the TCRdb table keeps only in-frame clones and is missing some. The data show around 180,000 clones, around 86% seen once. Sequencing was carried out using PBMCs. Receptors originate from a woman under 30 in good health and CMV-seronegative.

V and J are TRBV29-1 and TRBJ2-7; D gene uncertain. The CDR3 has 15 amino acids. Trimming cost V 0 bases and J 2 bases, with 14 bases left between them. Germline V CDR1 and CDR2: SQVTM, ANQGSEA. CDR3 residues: CSVEDRRRGPYEQYF. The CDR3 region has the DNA TGCAGCGTTGAAGATCGCCGGAGAGGTCCCTACGAGCAGTACTTC.

CDR3 sequence reads: CASSFFTPKREGLYEQYF. CDR3 nucleotides: TGTGCCAGCAGCTTTTTTACCCCTAAGCGGGAGGGCCTTTACGAGCAGTACTTC. The chain links TRBV5-7 to TRBJ2-7, with 10 bases lining up with TRBD2. TRBV5-7 is marked as an open reading frame, function uncertain. This CDR3 has 18 amino acids. With 2 bases clipped from V and 4 bases from J, the junction kept 15 bases outside the gene matches.

DNA of the CDR3: TGTGCCAGCAGCCCCCAGACTCGGGAGAGCAATCAGCCCCAGCATTTT. Amino acids: CASSPQTRESNQPQHF. J is TRBJ1-5 and V is TRBV7-8, with D unresolved. Germline V gene data show CDR1 as SGHVS and CDR2 as FQNEAQ. The V and J ends lost 5 bases and 1 base respectively, with 15 bases between them. The CDR3 runs 16 residues.

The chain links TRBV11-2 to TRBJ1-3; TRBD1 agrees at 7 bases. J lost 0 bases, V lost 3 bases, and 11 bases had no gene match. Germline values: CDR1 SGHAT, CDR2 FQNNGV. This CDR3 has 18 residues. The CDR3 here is CASSLRSTGSYSGNTIYF. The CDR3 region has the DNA TGTGCCAGCAGCTTGAGATCGACAGGGTCATACTCTGGAAACACCATATATTTT.

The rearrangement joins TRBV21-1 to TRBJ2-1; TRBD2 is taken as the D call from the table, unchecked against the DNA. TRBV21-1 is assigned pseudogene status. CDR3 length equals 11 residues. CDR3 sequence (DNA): TGTGCCAGCAGACCGGCGGCAAGGAGGCTCTTC. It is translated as CASRPAARRLF.

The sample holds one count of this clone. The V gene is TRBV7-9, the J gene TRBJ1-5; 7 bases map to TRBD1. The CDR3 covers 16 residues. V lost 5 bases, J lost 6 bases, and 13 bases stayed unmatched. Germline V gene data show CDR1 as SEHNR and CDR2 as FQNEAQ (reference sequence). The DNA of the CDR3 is TGTGCCAGCAGCCAAGGGGCAGGGGGGTCTGTTCAGCCCCAGCATTTT. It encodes CASSQGAGGSVQPQHF.

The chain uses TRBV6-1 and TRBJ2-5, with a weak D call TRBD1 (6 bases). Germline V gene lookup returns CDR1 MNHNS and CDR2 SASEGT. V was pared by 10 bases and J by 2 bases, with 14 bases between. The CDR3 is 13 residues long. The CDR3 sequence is CAIRTEPQETQYF. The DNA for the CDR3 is TGTGCCATCAGGACAGAACCACAAGAGACCCAGTACTTC.

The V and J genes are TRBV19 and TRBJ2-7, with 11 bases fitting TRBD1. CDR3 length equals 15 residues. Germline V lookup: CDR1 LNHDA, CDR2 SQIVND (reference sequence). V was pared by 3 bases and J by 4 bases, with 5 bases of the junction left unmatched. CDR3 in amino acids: CASSIGTGGPYEQYF. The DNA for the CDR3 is TGTGCCAGTAGTATCGGGACAGGGGGACCTTACGAGCAGTACTTC.

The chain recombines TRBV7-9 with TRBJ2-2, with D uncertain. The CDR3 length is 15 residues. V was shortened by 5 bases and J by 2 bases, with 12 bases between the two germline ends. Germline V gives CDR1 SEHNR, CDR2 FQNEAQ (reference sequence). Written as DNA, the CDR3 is TGTGCCAGCAGCAAAGAGGCCGTAAACACCGGGGAGCTGTTTTTT. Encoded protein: CASSKEAVNTGELFF.

DNA of the CDR3: TGTGCCAGCAGCCCCTTAGCGGGAGGGACGACAGATACGCAGTATTTT. It is translated as CASSPLAGGTTDTQYF. The chain couples TRBV9 to TRBJ2-3; 11 bases fit TRBD2. This CDR3 has 16 amino acids. Germline V lookup: CDR1 SGDLS, CDR2 YYNGEE. The V and J ends lost 4 bases and 3 bases, in that order; junction bases with no gene match: 7. The full variable domain, its missing parts supplied by reference TRBV9 and TRBJ2-3, is DSGVTQTPKHLITATGQRVTLRCSPRSGDLSVYWYQQSLDQGLQFLIQYYNGEERAKGNILERFSAQQFPDLHSELNLSSLELGDSALYFCASSPLAGGTTDTQYFGPGTRLTVL.